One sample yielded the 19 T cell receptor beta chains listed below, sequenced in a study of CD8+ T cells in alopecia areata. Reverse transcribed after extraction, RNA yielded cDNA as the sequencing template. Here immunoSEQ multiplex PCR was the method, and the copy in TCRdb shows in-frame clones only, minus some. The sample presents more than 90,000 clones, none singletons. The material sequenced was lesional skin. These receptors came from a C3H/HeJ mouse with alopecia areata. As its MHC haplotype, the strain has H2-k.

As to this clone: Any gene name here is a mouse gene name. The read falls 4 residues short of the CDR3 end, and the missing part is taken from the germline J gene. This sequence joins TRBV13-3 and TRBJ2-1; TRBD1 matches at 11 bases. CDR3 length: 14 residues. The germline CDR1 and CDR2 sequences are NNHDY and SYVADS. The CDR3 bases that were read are TGTGCCAGCACCGGACAGGGGGCGCGAGCT. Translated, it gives CASTGQGARA. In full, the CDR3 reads CASTGQGARAEQFF.

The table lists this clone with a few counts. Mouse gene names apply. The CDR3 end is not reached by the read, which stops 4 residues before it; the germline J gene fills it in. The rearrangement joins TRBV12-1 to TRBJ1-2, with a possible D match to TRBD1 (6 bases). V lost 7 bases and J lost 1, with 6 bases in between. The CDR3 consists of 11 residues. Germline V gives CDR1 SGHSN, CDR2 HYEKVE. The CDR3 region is CARDRNSDYTF. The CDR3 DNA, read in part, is TGTGCCAGGGACAGAAACTCC.

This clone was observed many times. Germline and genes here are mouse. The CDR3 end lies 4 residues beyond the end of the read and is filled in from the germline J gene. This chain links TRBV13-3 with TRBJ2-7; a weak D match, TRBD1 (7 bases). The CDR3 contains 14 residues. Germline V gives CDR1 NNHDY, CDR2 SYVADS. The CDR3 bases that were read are TGTGCCAGCAGTGATCCGGCAGGGGGGTAT. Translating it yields CASSDPAGGY. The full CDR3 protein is CASSDPAGGYEQYF.

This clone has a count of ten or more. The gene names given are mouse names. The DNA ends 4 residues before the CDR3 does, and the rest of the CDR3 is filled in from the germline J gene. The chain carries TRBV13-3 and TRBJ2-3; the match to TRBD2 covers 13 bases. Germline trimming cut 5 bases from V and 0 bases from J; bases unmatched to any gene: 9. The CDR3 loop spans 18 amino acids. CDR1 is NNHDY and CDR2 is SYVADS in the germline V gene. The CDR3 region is CASRDWGGAKISAETLYF. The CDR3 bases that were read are TGTGCCAGCAGGGACTGGGGGGGCGCGAAGATTAGTGCAGAA.

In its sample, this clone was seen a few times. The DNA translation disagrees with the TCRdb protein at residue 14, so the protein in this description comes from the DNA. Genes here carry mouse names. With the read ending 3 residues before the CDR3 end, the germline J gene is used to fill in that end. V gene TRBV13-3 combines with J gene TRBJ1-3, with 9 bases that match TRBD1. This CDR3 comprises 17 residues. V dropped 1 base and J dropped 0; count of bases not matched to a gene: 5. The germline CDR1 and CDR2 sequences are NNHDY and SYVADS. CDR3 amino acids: CASSDLGTGNSGNTLYF. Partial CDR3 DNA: TGTGCCAGCAGTGATTTAGGGACAGGGAATTCTGGAAATACG.

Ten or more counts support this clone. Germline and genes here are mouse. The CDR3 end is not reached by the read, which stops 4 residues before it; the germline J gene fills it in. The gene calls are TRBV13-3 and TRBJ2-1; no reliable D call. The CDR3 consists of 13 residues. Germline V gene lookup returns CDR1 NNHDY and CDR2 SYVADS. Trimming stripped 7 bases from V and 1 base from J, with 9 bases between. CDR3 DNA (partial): TGTGCCAGCCGCGACATAAACTATGCT. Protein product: CASRDINYA. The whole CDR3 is CASRDINYAEQFF.

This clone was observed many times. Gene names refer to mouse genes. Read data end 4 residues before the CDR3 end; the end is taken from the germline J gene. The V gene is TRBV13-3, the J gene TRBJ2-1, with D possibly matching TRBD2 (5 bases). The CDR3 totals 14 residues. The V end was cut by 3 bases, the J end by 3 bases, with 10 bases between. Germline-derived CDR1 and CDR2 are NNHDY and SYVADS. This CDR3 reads CASSVDFSYAEQFF. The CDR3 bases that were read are TGTGCCAGCAGTGTGGACTTCTCCTATGCT.

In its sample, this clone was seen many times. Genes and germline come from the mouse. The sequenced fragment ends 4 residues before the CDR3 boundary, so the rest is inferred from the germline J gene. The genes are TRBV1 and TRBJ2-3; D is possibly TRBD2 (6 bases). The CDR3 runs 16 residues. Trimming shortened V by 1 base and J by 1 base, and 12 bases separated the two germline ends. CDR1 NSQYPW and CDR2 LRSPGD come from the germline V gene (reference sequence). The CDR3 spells CTCSAGGVGGAETLYF. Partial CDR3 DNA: TGCACCTGCAGTGCAGGGGGGGTGGGTGGTGCAGAA.

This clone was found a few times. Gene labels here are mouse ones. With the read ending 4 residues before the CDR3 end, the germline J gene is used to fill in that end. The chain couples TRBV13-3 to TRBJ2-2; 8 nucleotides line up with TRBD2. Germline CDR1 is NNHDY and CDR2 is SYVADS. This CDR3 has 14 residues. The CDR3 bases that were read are TGTGCCAGCAGTGGGGACTGGCAAGACGGG. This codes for CASSGDWQDG. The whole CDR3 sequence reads CASSGDWQDGQLYF.

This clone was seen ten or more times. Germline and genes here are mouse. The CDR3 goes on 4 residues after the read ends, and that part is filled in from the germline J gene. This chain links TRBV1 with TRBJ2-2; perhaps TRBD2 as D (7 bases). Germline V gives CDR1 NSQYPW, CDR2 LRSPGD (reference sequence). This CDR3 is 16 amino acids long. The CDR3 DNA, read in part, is TGCACCTGCAGTGCAGAGTGGGGGGCGAGAGGCGGG. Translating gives CTCSAEWGARGG. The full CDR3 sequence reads CTCSAEWGARGGQLYF.

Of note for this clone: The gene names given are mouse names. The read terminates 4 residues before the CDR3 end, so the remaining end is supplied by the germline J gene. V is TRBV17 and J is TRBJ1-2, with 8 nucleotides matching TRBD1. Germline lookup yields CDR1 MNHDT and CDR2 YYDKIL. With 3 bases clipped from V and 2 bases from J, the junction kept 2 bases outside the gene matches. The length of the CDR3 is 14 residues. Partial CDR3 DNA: TGTGCTAGCAGTAGTAACAGGGGGAACTCC. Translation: CASSSNRGNS. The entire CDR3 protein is CASSSNRGNSDYTF.

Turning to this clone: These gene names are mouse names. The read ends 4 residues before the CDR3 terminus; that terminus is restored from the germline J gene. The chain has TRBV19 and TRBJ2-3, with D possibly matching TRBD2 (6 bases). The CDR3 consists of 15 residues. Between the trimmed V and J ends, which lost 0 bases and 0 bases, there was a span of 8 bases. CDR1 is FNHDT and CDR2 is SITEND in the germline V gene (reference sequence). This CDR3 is CASSIALGSAETLYF. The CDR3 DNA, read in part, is TGTGCCAGCAGTATAGCTCTGGGGAGTGCAGAA.

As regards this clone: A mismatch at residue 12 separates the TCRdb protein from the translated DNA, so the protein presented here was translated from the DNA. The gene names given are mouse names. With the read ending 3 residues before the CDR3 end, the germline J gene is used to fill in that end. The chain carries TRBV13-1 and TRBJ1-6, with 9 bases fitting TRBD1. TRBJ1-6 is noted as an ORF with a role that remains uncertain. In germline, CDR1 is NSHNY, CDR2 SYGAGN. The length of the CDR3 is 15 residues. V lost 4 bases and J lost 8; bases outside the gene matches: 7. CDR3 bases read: TGTGCCAGCAGTTCTCCGGGACAGGGATATTCGCCC. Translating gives CASSSPGQGYSP. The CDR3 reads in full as CASSSPGQGYSPLYF.

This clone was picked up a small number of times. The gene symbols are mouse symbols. This chain's CDR3 is CASSVGQGTNERLFF. The CDR3 DNA, read in part, is TGTGCCAGCAGCGTGGGACAGGGAACCAACGAA. The rearrangement uses TRBV13-3 and TRBJ1-4, with 9 bases identical to TRBD1. The read terminates 4 residues before the CDR3 end, so the remaining end is supplied by the germline J gene. From germline, CDR1 is NNHDY and CDR2 SYVADS. The ends lost 5 bases at V and 3 bases at J; junction bases unmatched: 5. The CDR3 has 15 residues.

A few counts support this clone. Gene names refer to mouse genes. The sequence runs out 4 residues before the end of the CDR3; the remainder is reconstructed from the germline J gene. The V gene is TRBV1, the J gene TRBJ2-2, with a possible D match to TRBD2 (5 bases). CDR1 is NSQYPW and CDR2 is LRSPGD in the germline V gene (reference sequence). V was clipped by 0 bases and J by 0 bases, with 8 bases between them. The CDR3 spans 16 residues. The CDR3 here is CTCSAEPGSNTGQLYF. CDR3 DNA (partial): TGCACCTGCAGTGCAGAACCTGGGTCAAACACCGGG.

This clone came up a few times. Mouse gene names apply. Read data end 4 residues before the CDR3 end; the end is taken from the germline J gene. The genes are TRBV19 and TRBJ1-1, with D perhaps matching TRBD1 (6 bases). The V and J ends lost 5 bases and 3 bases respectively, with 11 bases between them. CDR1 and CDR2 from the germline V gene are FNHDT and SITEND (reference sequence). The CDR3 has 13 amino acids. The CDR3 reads CASRHRVDTEVFF. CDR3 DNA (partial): TGTGCCAGCAGACACAGGGTCGACACA.

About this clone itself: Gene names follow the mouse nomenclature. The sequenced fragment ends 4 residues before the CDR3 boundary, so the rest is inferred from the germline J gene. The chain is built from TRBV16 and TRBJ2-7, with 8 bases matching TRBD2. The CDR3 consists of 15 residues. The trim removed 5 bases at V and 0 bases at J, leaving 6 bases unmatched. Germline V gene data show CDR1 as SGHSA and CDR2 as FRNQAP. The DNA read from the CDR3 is TGTGCAAGCAGCCCTGGGGGGTCGAGCTCCTAT. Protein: CASSPGGSSSY. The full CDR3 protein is CASSPGGSSSYEQYF.

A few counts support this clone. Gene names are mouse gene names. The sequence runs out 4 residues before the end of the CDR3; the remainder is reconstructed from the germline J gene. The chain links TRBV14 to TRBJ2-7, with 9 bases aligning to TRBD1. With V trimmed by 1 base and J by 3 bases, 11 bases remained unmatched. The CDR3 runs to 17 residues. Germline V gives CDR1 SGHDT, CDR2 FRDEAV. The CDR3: CASSFHSPGQGSYEQYF. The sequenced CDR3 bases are TGTGCCAGCAGTTTCCATTCACCGGGACAGGGAAGCTAT.

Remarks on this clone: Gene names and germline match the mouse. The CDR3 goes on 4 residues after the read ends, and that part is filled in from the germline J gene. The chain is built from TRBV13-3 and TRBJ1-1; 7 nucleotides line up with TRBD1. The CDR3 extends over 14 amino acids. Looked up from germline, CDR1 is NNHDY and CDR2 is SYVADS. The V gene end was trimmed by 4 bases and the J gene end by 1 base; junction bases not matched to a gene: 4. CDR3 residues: CASSSGTENTEVFF. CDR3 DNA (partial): TGTGCCAGCAGTTCTGGGACAGAAAACACA.